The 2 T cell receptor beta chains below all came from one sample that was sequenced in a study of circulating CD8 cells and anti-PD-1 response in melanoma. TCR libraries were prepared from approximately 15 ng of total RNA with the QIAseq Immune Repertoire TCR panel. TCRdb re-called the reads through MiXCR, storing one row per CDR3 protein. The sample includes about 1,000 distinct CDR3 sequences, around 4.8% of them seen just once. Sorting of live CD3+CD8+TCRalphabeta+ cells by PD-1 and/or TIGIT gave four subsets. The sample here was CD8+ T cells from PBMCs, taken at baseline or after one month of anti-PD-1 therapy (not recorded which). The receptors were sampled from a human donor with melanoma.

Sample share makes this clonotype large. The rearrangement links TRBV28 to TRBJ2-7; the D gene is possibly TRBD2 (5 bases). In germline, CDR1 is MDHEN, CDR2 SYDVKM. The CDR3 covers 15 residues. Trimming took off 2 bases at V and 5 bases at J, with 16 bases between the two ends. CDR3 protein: CASSLAIGYGNEQYF. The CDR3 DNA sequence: TGTGCCAGCAGTTTAGCGATCGGGTACGGGAACGAGCAGTACTTC.

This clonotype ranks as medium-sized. CDR3: CASSQEVTGWFSVAFF. In DNA form, the CDR3 reads TGCGCCAGCAGCCAAGAAGTGACAGGGTGGTTTTCTGTAGCTTTCTTT. This rearrangement joins TRBV4-1 to TRBJ1-1, with 7 bases identical to TRBD1. The V segment lost 0 bases and the J segment 10 bases; nucleotides outside the gene matches: 14. The CDR3 has 16 amino acids. The germline CDR1 and CDR2 sequences are MGHRA and YSYEKL.